This T cell receptor (beta chain) was found in a study of blood T cell repertoires in COVID-19. Across the whole study: COVID-19 samples, acute and convalescent, were from the United States, Italy and Spain.

Germline loops: CDR1 SNHLY, CDR2 FYNNEI. V was clipped by 8 bases and J by 11 bases; unmatched bases: 9. The CDR3 runs to 12 residues. The data were produced by immunoSEQ multiplex PCR, yet TCRdb's version contains in-frame clones alone and is incomplete. The sample lists roughly 89,000 clones, 75% to 85% seen once, with around a tenth in the top ten. This clone appeared a few times. The sequence was obtained from a woman aged 70-85 years with acute or convalescent COVID-19. The chain has TRBV2 and TRBJ1-5; 7 positions match TRBD1. Sequenced sample: peripheral blood. The chain's CDR3 is CASGDSALAQHF. Here the CDR3 DNA reads TGTGCCAGCGGGGACAGTGCTTTGGCCCAGCATTTT.